Listed here are 10 T cell receptor beta chains from one sample, sequenced in a study of blood T cell repertoires in COVID-19. Clones were sequenced by immunoSEQ multiplex PCR, and TCRdb holds only the in-frame ones, with some missing. The sample records approximately 91,000 clones, over 70% being singletons. The source material was peripheral blood. These receptors all stem from a man between 65 and 85 years old with acute or convalescent COVID-19.

The rearrangement links TRBV7-3 to TRBJ2-5; tentatively, D is TRBD2 (6 bases). The germline V gene has CDR1 SGHTA and CDR2 FQGTGA. CDR3 size: 13 residues. Trimming removed 4 bases from V and 1 base from J, with 7 bases in between. The CDR3: CASSSGGQETQYF. The CDR3 coding sequence is TGTGCCAGCAGCTCCGGGGGCCAAGAGACCCAGTACTTC.

This chain joins TRBV27 and TRBJ2-1; 12 bases fit TRBD2. After removal of 3 bases from V and 3 bases from J, the junction contained 6 bases not matched to a gene. Germline-derived CDR1 and CDR2 are MNHEY and SMNVEV (reference sequence). The CDR3 runs 17 residues. CDR3: CASSFQGLAGLYNEQFF. The CDR3 bases are TGTGCCAGCAGTTTCCAAGGACTAGCGGGGCTCTACAATGAGCAGTTCTTC.

This clone occurred a few times. The chain has TRBV14 and TRBJ2-1; unclear D gene. V was trimmed by 3 bases and J by 2 bases, leaving 8 bases between them. The germline gives CDR1 SGHDN, CDR2 FVKESK. CDR3 length: 14 amino acids. CDR3 nucleotides: TGTGCCAGCAGCCACCGAGGCACCTACAATGAGCAGTTCTTC. This translates into CASSHRGTYNEQFF.

The chain couples TRBV5-1 to TRBJ1-4; the D is unclear. Germline CDR1 is SGHRS and CDR2 is YFSETQ. This CDR3 is built from 14 residues. V lost 6 bases and J 0 bases, leaving 9 bases between the germline ends. Written as DNA, the CDR3 is TGCGCCAGCACCCTAGATGCAACTAATGAAAAACTGTTTTTT. Its protein product is CASTLDATNEKLFF.

The CDR3 DNA follows: TGTGCCAGCAGTTTGGACAAGGGGTTCCTCTATAATTCACCCCTCCACTTT. Translation gives CASSLDKGFLYNSPLHF. The rearrangement joins TRBV28 to TRBJ1-6; D might be TRBD1 (5 bases). Germline lookup yields CDR1 MDHEN and CDR2 SYDVKM. The CDR3 contains 17 residues. V lost 3 bases, J lost 3 bases, and 15 bases lay in between.

This clone was observed a few times. Here the CDR3 DNA reads TGTGCCAGCAGCTTAGAGGAGGGTCAGCCCCAGCATTTT. Translated, it gives CASSLEEGQPQHF. The chain uses TRBV7-2 and TRBJ1-5; D remains unclear. Germline V gives CDR1 SGHTA, CDR2 FQGNSA. This CDR3 has 13 residues. Trimming pared 1 base from V and 6 bases from J, leaving 7 bases between.

The V and J genes are TRBV30 and TRBJ1-1; 8 nucleotides line up with TRBD1. Trimming removed 4 bases from V and 10 bases from J; junction bases left unmatched: 5. Germline loops: CDR1 GTSNPN, CDR2 SVGIG (reference sequence). The CDR3 is made up of 11 amino acids. CDR3 in DNA: TGTGCCTGGACCCGGACAGGGAGAGCTTTCTTT. It specifies CAWTRTGRAFF.

The CDR3 nucleotides are TGTGCCAGCAGTCCCGTATCCAGCACTGAAGCTTTCTTT. Encoded protein: CASSPVSSTEAFF. V and J are TRBV6-5 and TRBJ1-1; D is unresolved. With 5 bases removed from V and 4 bases from J, the gap between germline ends came to 11 bases. Germline CDR1 MNHEY, CDR2 SVGAGI. The CDR3 has 13 residues.

This clone occurred a few times. The chain has TRBV4-1 and TRBJ2-3, with 10 bases aligning to TRBD2. In germline, CDR1 is MGHRA, CDR2 YSYEKL. The CDR3 is 16 residues long. V was pared by 2 bases and J by 2 bases, with 4 bases of the junction left unmatched. The DNA for the CDR3 is TGCGCCAGCAGCCAACGGACTAGCGGATACACAGATACGCAGTATTTT. Its protein is CASSQRTSGYTDTQYF.

This clone was seen a few times. The chain combines TRBV6-5 with TRBJ1-6; D gene unclear. V was cut by 3 bases and J by 3 bases, with 3 bases left in between. The CDR3 loop spans 13 amino acids. Per the germline V gene, CDR1 is MNHEY and CDR2 is SVGAGI. CDR3: CASSYYYNSPLHF. The CDR3 DNA reads as TGTGCCAGCAGTTATTACTATAATTCACCCCTCCACTTT.